This entry lists 14 T cell receptor beta chains sequenced from one sample in a study of shared clonotypes between healthy human individuals. The data were produced by immunoSEQ multiplex PCR, yet TCRdb's version contains in-frame clones alone and is incomplete. Of about half a million clones in the sample, roughly 80% were seen once. The sample taken for sequencing was PBMCs. These receptors were taken from a woman aged 40 to 50 in good health. Some clones in this sample may be carry-over from other donors' samples.

V is TRBV10-3 and J is TRBJ1-2, with 7 bases aligning to TRBD1. CDR1 is ENHRY and CDR2 is SYGVKD in the germline V gene. The V and J ends lost 7 bases and 7 bases, in that order; junction bases with no gene match: 12. The CDR3 spans 14 residues. The CDR3 reads CAITQGQGDGGYTF. The CDR3 DNA follows: TGTGCCATCACCCAGGGCCAGGGGGATGGTGGCTACACCTTC.

Worth noting for this clone: A much more abundant neighbour one base away suggests this may be a read error. The rearrangement links TRBV5-6 to TRBJ2-1; D gene uncertain. Trimming left V 6 bases short and J 0 bases short, with 19 bases between. Germline V gives CDR1 SGHDT, CDR2 YYEEEE. The CDR3 runs 17 residues. CDR3 coding DNA: TGTGCCAGCAACGGAAACCCCGACCCGAGCTCCTACAATGAGCAGTTCTTC. This codes for CASNGNPDPSSYNEQFF.

This clone has ten or more counts. The rearrangement links TRBV5-1 to TRBJ2-5; possibly TRBD2 for D (5 bases). V was trimmed by 2 bases and J by 5 bases, leaving 10 bases between them. The CDR3 covers 13 residues. Per germline, CDR1 SGHRS and CDR2 YFSETQ. As DNA, the CDR3 is TGCGCCAGCAGCTTAGTGGGAGTGGAGACCCAGTACTTC. This translates into CASSLVGVETQYF.

V is TRBV28 and J is TRBJ1-1; no definite D call. This CDR3 region has 14 residues. Trimming took off 5 bases at V and 1 base at J, with 11 bases between the two ends. Germline loops: CDR1 MDHEN, CDR2 SYDVKM. DNA of the CDR3: TGTGCCAGCAGTAGGCAAGCGTGGAACACTGAAGCTTTCTTT. Translated: CASSRQAWNTEAFF.

Turning to this clone: A read error likely explains this, since a far larger clone differs by one base. Other DNA sequences in this specimen translate into the identical CDR3. This chain links TRBV28 with TRBJ1-5; no firm D call. The CDR3 totals 15 residues. The germline CDR1 and CDR2 sequences are MDHEN and SYDVKM. The DNA of the CDR3 is TGTGCCAGCAGTTTACCAGAGAATAGCAATCAGCCCCAACATTTT. It translates to CASSLPENSNQPQHF. Variable domain in full (rest from reference TRBV28 and TRBJ1-5): DVKVTQSSRYLVKRTGEKVFLECVQDMDHENMFWYRQDPGLGLRLIYFSYDVKMKEKGDIPEGYSVSREKKERFSLILESASTNQTSMYLCASSLPENSNQPQHFGDGTRLSIL.

The chain links TRBV11-2 to TRBJ1-2; 7 bases are a match to TRBD1. CDR1 is SGHAT and CDR2 is FQNNGV in the germline V gene. The CDR3 is made up of 17 amino acids. Losses at the gene ends were 6 bases for V and 2 bases for J; bases not matched to a gene: 15. This CDR3 reads CASSSHEGAKPNYGYTF. CDR3 bases: TGTGCCAGCAGTTCCCACGAGGGGGCCAAGCCCAACTATGGCTACACCTTC.

This clone came up once. The genes are TRBV14 and TRBJ2-5, with a weak D call TRBD2 (5 bases). V lost 1 base and J 3 bases, leaving 12 bases between the germline ends. Per the germline V gene, CDR1 is SGHDN and CDR2 is FVKESK. CDR3 length: 15 residues. Here the CDR3 reads CASSQGGRPEETQYF. CDR3 DNA sequence: TGTGCCAGCAGCCAAGGAGGGCGGCCAGAAGAGACCCAGTACTTC.

The chain is built from TRBV28 and TRBJ2-2; TRBD2 is a possible D gene (5 bases). Trimming left V 3 bases short and J 1 base short, with 6 bases between. This CDR3 has 14 residues. CDR1 is MDHEN, CDR2 SYDVKM, per germline. As DNA, the CDR3 is TGTGCCAGCAGTTTCGGGGTGAACACCGGGGAGCTGTTTTTT. This gives the protein CASSFGVNTGELFF.

This sequence joins TRBV28 and TRBJ2-1; D is undetermined. CDR1 is MDHEN and CDR2 is SYDVKM in the germline V gene. CDR3 length: 13 residues. Trimming stripped 3 bases from V and 12 bases from J, with 15 bases between. The CDR3, as DNA: TGTGCCAGCAGTTTTACCCTCCTGGGGTCGCAGTTCTTC. Protein product: CASSFTLLGSQFF. The full variable domain, with the rest looked up from reference TRBV28 and TRBJ2-1, is DVKVTQSSRYLVKRTGEKVFLECVQDMDHENMFWYRQDPGLGLRLIYFSYDVKMKEKGDIPEGYSVSREKKERFSLILESASTNQTSMYLCASSFTLLGSQFFGPGTRLTVL.

The rearrangement joins TRBV29-1 to TRBJ1-1; D is unclear. The CDR3 has 11 residues. The V gene lost 7 bases and the J gene lost 1 base, with 7 bases spanning the gap. Germline V CDR1 and CDR2: SQVTM, ANQGSEA. The CDR3 bases are TGCAGCGAGATAACGAACACTGAAGCTTTCTTT. This codes for CSEITNTEAFF. The full variable domain, rest sourced from reference TRBV29-1 and TRBJ1-1, is SAVISQKPSRDICQRGTSLTIQCQVDSQVTMMFWYRQQPGQSLTLIATANQGSEATYESGFVIDKFPISRPNLTFSTLTVSNMSPEDSSIYLCSEITNTEAFFGQGTRLTVV.

This clone was counted a few times. The chain has TRBV7-2 and TRBJ2-3, with D maybe TRBD2 (6 bases). Trimming removed 5 bases from V and 6 bases from J, with 24 bases in between. CDR3 length: 17 amino acids. Germline CDR1 is SGHTA and CDR2 is FQGNSA. The CDR3 DNA reads TGTGCCAGCAGCACCCGGGACTTCGTCCGTATTTATGATACGCAGTATTTT. It is translated as CASSTRDFVRIYDTQYF.

About this clone itself: This is likely an artifact of a read error, given a far larger clone one base away. The rearrangement links TRBV30 to TRBJ2-7; maybe TRBD1 (6 bases). In germline, CDR1 is GTSNPN, CDR2 SVGIG (reference sequence). The CDR3 has 15 amino acids. The V end lost 3 bases, the J end lost 4 bases, and 19 bases lay between the germline ends. The CDR3 sequence is CAWRNRGRGGYEQYF. The CDR3 DNA reads TGTGCCTGGAGGAACCGGGGCAGGGGTGGTTACGAGCAGTACTTC.

This chain connects TRBV5-8 to TRBJ1-2, with D unclear. CDR3 size: 14 residues. The germline V and J ends were trimmed by 4 bases and 8 bases, with 18 bases remaining between them. Germline CDR1 reads SGHTS; CDR2 reads YDEGEE. The CDR3 here is CASSNWPGSGGYTF. The CDR3 DNA reads as TGTGCCAGCAGCAACTGGCCGGGTTCTGGGGGCTACACCTTC.

The rearrangement links TRBV4-1 to TRBJ1-1; the D is unclear. Germline CDR1 reads MGHRA; CDR2 reads YSYEKL. The V end lost 1 base, the J end lost 8 bases, and 8 bases lay between the germline ends. CDR3 length equals 12 residues. The CDR3 DNA reads TGCGCCAGCAGCCAAGTGGCGGGGGAAGCTTTCTTT. Amino acid sequence: CASSQVAGEAFF.